The T cell receptor (beta chain) under discussion was sequenced for a study of graft-versus-host responses after intestinal transplantation. On the study more broadly: The whole recipient group had anti-thymocyte globulin induction followed by tacrolimus and steroids for around three years.

Method: immunoSEQ multiplex PCR; TCRdb's copy keeps in-frame clones and lacks some. This table holds about 94,000 clones, about 91% found once. The germline gives CDR1 GTSNPN, CDR2 SVGIG (reference sequence). The CDR3 runs 14 residues. Trimming left V 0 bases short and J 0 bases short, with 9 bases between. About this clone: Its target is not known.

The starting material was unstimulated CD8+ T cells sorted from spleen or lymph node cells, obtained before intestinal transplant. This receptor was obtained from a human donor who received an intestinal transplant. The chain recombines TRBV30 with TRBJ2-7; D gene uncertain. The CDR3 sequence: CAWSVAGLSYEQYF. DNA for the CDR3: TGTGCCTGGAGTGTAGCAGGCCTCTCCTACGAGCAGTACTTC. Together with reference TRBV30 and TRBJ2-7, the CDR3 gives the full variable domain: SQTIHQWPATLVQPVGSPLSLECTVEGTSNPNLYWYRQAAGRGLQLLFYSVGIGQISSEVPQNLSASRPQDRQFILSSKKLLLSDSGFYLCAWSVAGLSYEQYFGPGTRLTVT.